These 16 T cell receptor beta chains share one sample of origin, sequenced in a study of blood T cell repertoires in COVID-19. Sequencing was performed with immunoSEQ multiplex PCR; in TCRdb, only in-frame clones are kept and a portion is missing. Of around 100,000 clones in the sample, over 80% were seen once. The sample taken for sequencing was peripheral blood. The receptors shown here come from a man aged 50 to 60 with active COVID-19.

The chain combines TRBV28 with TRBJ2-7, with 9 bases matching TRBD1. CDR1 is MDHEN, CDR2 SYDVKM, per germline. The junction had 11 bases not matched to a gene; V was cut back by 8 bases and J by 3 bases. This CDR3 contains 15 residues. CDR3 amino acids: CASHSQGATIYEQYF. Here the CDR3 DNA reads TGTGCCAGCCATTCACAGGGGGCGACAATCTACGAGCAGTACTTC. Drawing the rest from reference TRBV28 and TRBJ2-7, the complete variable domain is DVKVTQSSRYLVKRTGEKVFLECVQDMDHENMFWYRQDPGLGLRLIYFSYDVKMKEKGDIPEGYSVSREKKERFSLILESASTNQTSMYLCASHSQGATIYEQYFGPGTRLTVT.

The chain joins TRBV30 to TRBJ2-5; 12 positions match TRBD2. Unmatched junction bases numbered 5, after V lost 4 bases and J lost 2 bases. The CDR3 has 15 amino acids. CDR1 is GTSNPN, CDR2 SVGIG, per germline (reference sequence). The CDR3 loop reads CAWNPGTSGQETQYF. For the CDR3, the DNA is TGTGCCTGGAACCCAGGGACTAGCGGGCAAGAGACCCAGTACTTC.

The rearrangement links TRBV19 to TRBJ1-5; no reliable D call. The CDR3 is 16 amino acids. Looked up from germline, CDR1 is LNHDA and CDR2 is SQIVND (reference sequence). Between the trimmed V and J ends, which lost 5 bases and 0 bases, there was a span of 14 bases. The DNA for the CDR3 is TGTGCCAGTAGTTCGGCCTCAGCGTATAGCAATCAGCCCCAGCATTTT. This translates into CASSSASAYSNQPQHF.

V gene TRBV6-5 combines with J gene TRBJ2-5, with TRBD1 matching over 8 bases. The CDR3 sequence is 14 residues long. Germline V CDR1 and CDR2: MNHEY, SVGAGI. The junction had 5 bases not matched to a gene; V was cut back by 6 bases and J by 2 bases. The CDR3 here is CASRHDRGQETQYF. The CDR3 DNA reads TGTGCCAGCAGGCACGACAGGGGTCAAGAGACCCAGTACTTC.

The chain joins TRBV7-9 to TRBJ1-4, with a weak D call TRBD1 (5 bases). V was pared by 4 bases and J by 11 bases, with 11 bases between. The CDR3 sequence is 12 residues long. CDR1 and CDR2 (germline): SEHNR, FQNEAQ (reference sequence). This CDR3 reads CASSWGGTKLFF. In nucleotides, the CDR3 is TGTGCCAGCAGCTGGGGAGGGACGAAACTGTTTTTT. The whole variable domain, filled in from reference TRBV7-9 and TRBJ1-4, reads DTGVSQNPRHKITKRGQNVTFRCDPISEHNRLYWYRQTLGQGPEFLTYFQNEAQLEKSRLLSDRFSAERPKGSFSTLEIQRTEQGDSAMYLCASSWGGTKLFFGSGTQLSVL.

This chain connects TRBV5-1 to TRBJ2-2; 7 bases match TRBD2. Germline assignment: CDR1 SGHRS and CDR2 YFSETQ. This CDR3 is 16 amino acids long. The ends lost 0 bases at V and 1 base at J; junction bases unmatched: 3. The CDR3 sequence is CASSLAGGGNTGELFF. The DNA for the CDR3 is TGCGCCAGCAGCTTGGCTGGCGGGGGGAACACCGGGGAGCTGTTTTTT.

The chain carries TRBV4-1 and TRBJ2-5; 7 bases line up with TRBD2. V lost 3 bases and J lost 3; bases outside the gene matches: 13. This CDR3 contains 17 residues. The V gene's germline CDR1 is MGHRA and CDR2 YSYEKL. The CDR3 nucleotides are TGCGCCAGCAGCCATAAAGTTGGGTATCTAGCGGAAGAGACCCAGTACTTC. Protein product: CASSHKVGYLAEETQYF.

The chain links TRBV12-3 or TRBV12-4 to TRBJ1-2; D call uncertain. Between the trimmed V and J ends, which lost 7 bases and 3 bases, there was a span of 12 bases. The CDR3 consists of 13 residues. CDR3 amino acids: CASTPGPDYGYTF. CDR3 coding DNA: TGTGCCAGCACTCCGGGTCCCGACTATGGCTACACCTTC.

The chain is built from TRBV5-4 and TRBJ1-1, with a weak D call TRBD1 (6 bases). The CDR3 sequence is 15 residues long. V dropped 4 bases and J dropped 5 bases, with 18 bases sitting between them. Per germline, CDR1 SGHNT and CDR2 YYREEE (reference sequence). The CDR3 nucleotides are TGTGCCAGCAGCCACGCGTCAGGGGCTGGGACTGAAGCTTTCTTT. This gives the protein CASSHASGAGTEAFF.

This clone is a singleton in its sample. One junction end disagrees with the germline gene, perhaps due to a read error. The gene calls are TRBV27 and TRBJ2-7; 8 nucleotides agree with TRBD2. Germline V gene lookup returns CDR1 MNHEY and CDR2 SMNVEV (reference sequence). There are 17 residues in the CDR3. CDR3 region: CASSLSLGTSSFGEQYF. The CDR3, as DNA: TGTGCCAGCAGTCTATCTCTCGGGACTAGTTCTTTTGGCGAGCAGTACTTC.

The chain combines TRBV30 with TRBJ2-7; possibly TRBD2 for D (6 bases). The V end was cut by 4 bases, the J end by 7 bases, with 14 bases between. The germline V gene has CDR1 GTSNPN and CDR2 SVGIG (reference sequence). The CDR3 contains 12 residues. The CDR3 DNA reads as TGTGCCTGGAATGCGGGACTGACTGAGCAGTACTTC. Translation gives CAWNAGLTEQYF.

Concerning this clone: This sample also contains other DNA sequences that code for the same CDR3. The rearrangement joins TRBV7-9 to TRBJ2-5; possibly TRBD2 for D (5 bases). Germline lookup yields CDR1 SEHNR and CDR2 FQNEAQ (reference sequence). The CDR3 consists of 13 residues. Between the trimmed V and J ends, which lost 4 bases and 5 bases, there was a span of 11 bases. CDR3 region: CASSSRGPETQYF. CDR3 DNA sequence: TGTGCCAGCAGCTCGCGAGGGCCTGAGACCCAGTACTTC.

Notes on this clone: Other DNA sequences from this sample encode an identical CDR3 as well. V is TRBV5-1 and J is TRBJ1-1; D ambiguous. Germline V gene data show CDR1 as SGHRS and CDR2 as YFSETQ. The CDR3 length is 12 residues. Trimming removed 5 bases at V and 3 bases at J, with 8 bases between. The CDR3 reads CASSTGDTEAFF. CDR3 DNA sequence: TGCGCCAGCAGTACCGGGGACACTGAAGCTTTCTTT.

The chain is built from TRBV28 and TRBJ1-2, with D possibly matching TRBD1 (6 bases). From germline, CDR1 is MDHEN and CDR2 SYDVKM. The germline V and J ends were trimmed by 8 bases and 6 bases, with 16 bases remaining between them. The CDR3 is 13 residues long. The CDR3 is CASAETYRDGYTF. CDR3 bases: TGTGCCAGCGCCGAAACTTACAGGGATGGCTACACCTTC.

V and J are TRBV2 and TRBJ1-6; possibly TRBD1 for D (5 bases). Germline V CDR1 and CDR2: SNHLY, FYNNEI. This CDR3 spans 12 amino acids. The ends were cut back, 7 bases at V and 8 bases at J, with 9 bases in the middle. The CDR3 region is CASKQAYSPLHF. The CDR3 bases are TGTGCCAGCAAACAGGCTTATTCACCCCTCCACTTT.

This chain connects TRBV5-1 to TRBJ1-2, with D possibly being TRBD1 (5 bases). Deletions cut 0 bases from V and 4 bases from J, with 13 bases between. The CDR3 runs 15 residues. From germline, CDR1 is SGHRS and CDR2 YFSETQ. This CDR3 is CASSLGGGESYGYTF. The CDR3 DNA reads TGCGCCAGCAGCTTGGGCGGGGGAGAAAGCTATGGCTACACCTTC. The entire variable domain, with the rest obtained from reference TRBV5-1 and TRBJ1-2, is as follows: KAGVTQTPRYLIKTRGQQVTLSCSPISGHRSVSWYQQTPGQGLQFLFEYFSETQRNKGNFPGRFSGRQFSNSRSEMNVSTLELGDSALYLCASSLGGGESYGYTFGSGTRLTVV.